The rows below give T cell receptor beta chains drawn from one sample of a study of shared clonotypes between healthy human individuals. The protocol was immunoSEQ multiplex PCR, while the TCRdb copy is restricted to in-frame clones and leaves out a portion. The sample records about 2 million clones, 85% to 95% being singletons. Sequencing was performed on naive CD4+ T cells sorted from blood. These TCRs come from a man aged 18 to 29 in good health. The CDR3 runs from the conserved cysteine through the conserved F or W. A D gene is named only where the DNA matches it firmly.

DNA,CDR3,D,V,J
TGTGCCAGCAGTGAGGGACAGGGCAATCAGCCCCAGCATTTT,CASSEGQGNQPQHF,TRBD1,TRBV2,TRBJ1-5
TGTGCCAGCAGTTACGCAGTACAAGAGACCCAGTACTTC,CASSYAVQETQYF,-,TRBV6-6,TRBJ2-5
TGTGCCTGGAGTAGGGGGGCGGTGGGCACAGATACGCAGTATTTT,CAWSRGAVGTDTQYF,-,TRBV30,TRBJ2-3
TGCGCCAGCAGCCAAGTCGGCGGGAGTGGCACCGGGGAGCTGTTTTTT,CASSQVGGSGTGELFF,TRBD2,TRBV4-1,TRBJ2-2
TGTGCCAGCAGCTTACGGCAGAACACAGATACGCAGTATTTT,CASSLRQNTDTQYF,-,TRBV7-9,TRBJ2-3
TGTGCCTGGAGTGTACCTCCACCCCACGAGCAGTACTTC,CAWSVPPPHEQYF,-,TRBV30,TRBJ2-7
TGTGCCAGCAGTGAAAGGCGTCAGCAAGAGACCCAGTACTTC,CASSERRQQETQYF,-,TRBV2,TRBJ2-5
TGTGCCAGCAGCTTCCAAACAGGGGCTGGAAACACCATATATTTT,CASSFQTGAGNTIYF,TRBD1,TRBV7-2,TRBJ1-3
TGTGCCAGTAAACCAGGGGGCGCGGACTATGGCTACACCTTC,CASKPGGADYGYTF,TRBD1,TRBV19,TRBJ1-2
TGTGCCAGCAGTTACTACGGGGACAGGGATTGGGCTGAAGCTTTCTTT,CASSYYGDRDWAEAFF,TRBD1,TRBV6-5,TRBJ1-1
TGTGCCAGCAGCTCACCTGGGAAAGAGACCCAGTACTTC,CASSSPGKETQYF,-,TRBV28,TRBJ2-5
TGTGCCAGCAGCCCGGGACAGCCACGGAAGAATTCACCCCTCCACTTT,CASSPGQPRKNSPLHF,TRBD1,TRBV7-9,TRBJ1-6
TGTGCCAGCAGGAGATTCTTGGGCTACGGCTACACCTTC,CASRRFLGYGYTF,-,TRBV6-5,TRBJ1-2
TGCGCCAGCAGCTTGGCCCCGGAGAAAAGTTACTATGGCTACACCTTC,CASSLAPEKSYYGYTF,-,TRBV5-1,TRBJ1-2
TGCAGCGTTAGACAGGGGAACACTGAAGCTTTCTTT,CSVRQGNTEAFF,TRBD1,TRBV29-1,TRBJ1-1
TGTGCCAGCAGTGACAGTGCGGGACGACCTAACTATGGCTACACCTTC,CASSDSAGRPNYGYTF,-,TRBV25-1,TRBJ1-2
TGTGCCAGCATTAGCGGACTAGACAATGAGCAGTTCTTC,CASISGLDNEQFF,TRBD2,TRBV6-6,TRBJ2-1
TGTGCCAGCAGTGAACTAGGCAGTGAGCAGTTCTTC,CASSELGSEQFF,-,TRBV6-1,TRBJ2-1
TGTGCCAGCAGTAGGACAGGGGACGAGCAGTACTTC,CASSRTGDEQYF,TRBD1,TRBV6-5,TRBJ2-7
TGTGCCAGCAGCTTAGTGGGACAGAGCTCCTACGAGCAGTACTTC,CASSLVGQSSYEQYF,TRBD1,TRBV7-2,TRBJ2-7
TGTGCCAGCAGAAAGGGCGAAAAACTGTTTTTT,CASRKGEKLFF,-,TRBV2,TRBJ1-4
TGCGCCAGCAGCCAGTCGACAGTAGCTAACTATGGCTACACCTTC,CASSQSTVANYGYTF,-,TRBV4-3,TRBJ1-2
TGCGCCAGCAGTTATCTAGCGGGAGGTAGCACAGATACGCAGTATTTT,CASSYLAGGSTDTQYF,TRBD2,TRBV5-1,TRBJ2-3
TGTGCCAGCAGTACTAGCCCGAGCTCCTACAATGAGCAGTTCTTC,CASSTSPSSYNEQFF,-,TRBV2,TRBJ2-1
TGTGCCAGCAGTTCGGACAGGGGAAACAATGAGCAGTTCTTC,CASSSDRGNNEQFF,TRBD1,TRBV28,TRBJ2-1
TGCGCCAGCAGCCAAGTGTTCTCGGGGAATGAGCAGTTCTTC,CASSQVFSGNEQFF,-,TRBV4-1,TRBJ2-1
TGTGCCAGCAGCTTGGCCCGACAGGCCTTTAGCAATCAGCCCCAGCATTTT,CASSLARQAFSNQPQHF,-,TRBV5-8,TRBJ1-5
TGTGCCAGCAGTCCAGGCGGAGTGAACACAGATACGCAGTATTTT,CASSPGGVNTDTQYF,-,TRBV28,TRBJ2-3
TGTGCCAGCACGAGGGTGAATCAGCCCCAGCATTTT,CASTRVNQPQHF,-,TRBV6-1,TRBJ1-5
TGCGCCAGCAGCCAAGGGACAGCTGCATCGCCACGGCATTTT,CASSQGTAASPRHF,-,TRBV4-1,TRBJ1-5
TGTGCCAGTAAGGCCCAGGGGCTGGAGACCCAGTACTTC,CASKAQGLETQYF,-,TRBV19,TRBJ2-5
TGTGCCAGCAGCTTTGTGGGGTCCCAAGAGACCCAGTACTTC,CASSFVGSQETQYF,-,TRBV7-2,TRBJ2-5
TGTGCCAGCAGTGAAGCGTTATTTGGGACACTCGGTTCACCCCTCCACTTT,CASSEALFGTLGSPLHF,-,TRBV6-1,TRBJ1-6
TGTGCCAGCAGTGAAGCCCAGACAGGGCAAAAACAGAACACTGAAGCTTTCTTT,CASSEAQTGQKQNTEAFF,TRBD1,TRBV6-1,TRBJ1-1
TGCAGCGTTGCAGTGGGAATGAGTTCTGGAAACACCATATATTTT,CSVAVGMSSGNTIYF,-,TRBV29-1,TRBJ1-3
TGCGCCAGCAGCTTCGGCGGGGCCTACAATGAGCAGTTCTTC,CASSFGGAYNEQFF,-,TRBV5-1,TRBJ2-1
TGCGCCAGCAGCCAAGTTAGGACTAGGGGAACCGGGACCTACGAGCAGTACTTC,CASSQVRTRGTGTYEQYF,TRBD2,TRBV4-3,TRBJ2-7
TGCGCCAGCAGGATACTAGGGGGTTTTGATTCACCCCTCCACTTT,CASRILGGFDSPLHF,-,TRBV10-2,TRBJ1-6
TGTGCCAGCAGCCGAACAAGTGGAGGATACGAGCAGTACTTC,CASSRTSGGYEQYF,-,TRBV14,TRBJ2-7
TGTGCCAGCAGCCCTGGGGCGGGTGAGCAGTACTTC,CASSPGAGEQYF,-,TRBV28,TRBJ2-7
TGTGCCAGCAGCGTAGAGGGGACTGGAAACACCATATATTTT,CASSVEGTGNTIYF,-,TRBV9,TRBJ1-3
TGTGCCAGCAGACTAAACAGGGTTTCCTATAATTCACCCCTCCACTTT,CASRLNRVSYNSPLHF,-,TRBV28,TRBJ1-6
TGTGCCAGCAGTTATCCCCCGGGGGCAGGGGACACCATATATTTT,CASSYPPGAGDTIYF,-,TRBV6-6,TRBJ1-3
TGTGCCAGCAGCCGCGGGACTAGTCAGGGAGAGACCCAGTACTTC,CASSRGTSQGETQYF,TRBD2,TRBV5-4,TRBJ2-5
TGTGCCTGGAGTCCCAGGGGGGGTTTCTACGAGCAGTACTTC,CAWSPRGGFYEQYF,-,TRBV30,TRBJ2-7
TGTGCCAGCAGCTTGCCAGGACAGAGCTCCTATAATTCACCCCTCCACTTT,CASSLPGQSSYNSPLHF,-,TRBV5-4,TRBJ1-6
TGTGCCAGCAGCTTCCCAGGGGGCAGGAACACCGGGGAGCTGTTTTTT,CASSFPGGRNTGELFF,TRBD1,TRBV7-9,TRBJ2-2
TGTGCCAGCAGTCCGTCGGGGGTCGGGGACGAGCAGTACTTC,CASSPSGVGDEQYF,-,TRBV28,TRBJ2-7
TGTGCCAGCAGTACCGCCCTACTAACTACCTACGAGCAGTACTTC,CASSTALLTTYEQYF,-,TRBV6-5,TRBJ2-7
TGTGCCAGCAGTTACTCGAAGGGACAGGGGGCCGGGGAAGCTTTCTTT,CASSYSKGQGAGEAFF,TRBD1,TRBV6-5,TRBJ1-1
TGTGCCGCAAAACTGGAGAACACAGGACCCCGTGCTTTCTTT,CAAKLENTGPRAFF,-,TRBV6-1,TRBJ1-1
TGTGCTAGCAGCCCAGGGGGGGCTGGGGCCAACGTCCTGACTTTC,CASSPGGAGANVLTF,-,TRBV7-7,TRBJ2-6
TGTGCCAGCAGTTATGGGGTGGGCACAGATACGCAGTATTTT,CASSYGVGTDTQYF,-,TRBV6-5,TRBJ2-3
TGTGCCAGCAGTTACCGTGACAGGGGTTCCTACGAGCAGTACTTC,CASSYRDRGSYEQYF,TRBD1,TRBV6-5,TRBJ2-7
TGTGCCAGCAGCGTAGATGGACACAGCACAGATACGCAGTATTTT,CASSVDGHSTDTQYF,-,TRBV9,TRBJ2-3